One and the same sample provided the 20 T cell receptor beta chains below, sequenced in a study of shared clonotypes between healthy human individuals. Profiling relied on immunoSEQ multiplex PCR, and the TCRdb table lists in-frame clones only, not all of them. The data show about 710,000 clones, around 73% seen once. The sample consisted of memory CD4+ T cells sorted from blood. Subset in this sample: CD45RA-negative fraction. The source of these receptors is a woman aged 25 to 39 in good health.

V gene TRBV5-5 combines with J gene TRBJ1-5, with 8 bases aligning to TRBD1. Trimming at V came to 3 bases and at J to 5 bases, leaving 4 bases not matched to a gene. The CDR3 has 14 residues. CDR1 SGHKS and CDR2 YYEKEE come from the germline V gene (reference sequence). Here the CDR3 DNA reads TGTGCCAGCAGCTCAGGACAGGGTGATCAGCCCCAGCATTTT. Amino acids: CASSSGQGDQPQHF.

This clone showed up just once. The J gene is TRBJ2-7, the V gene TRBV7-8; the D is unclear. Germline lookup yields CDR1 SGHVS and CDR2 FQNEAQ. Trimming cost V 7 bases and J 1 base, with 11 bases left between them. This CDR3 contains 13 residues. CDR3 sequence reads: CASKSGGSYEQYF. In nucleotides, the CDR3 is TGTGCCAGCAAGTCGGGCGGATCCTACGAGCAGTACTTC.

The chain links TRBV2 to TRBJ1-1, with TRBD1 matching 9 bases. The germline gives CDR1 SNHLY, CDR2 FYNNEI. CDR3 length equals 13 residues. V shed 7 bases, J shed 3 bases, and the junction held 3 bases outside the gene matches. CDR3 residues: CASNWDRDTEAFF. CDR3 nucleotides: TGTGCCAGCAACTGGGACAGGGACACTGAAGCTTTCTTT.

The chain joins TRBV28 to TRBJ2-7, with TRBD2 matching over 16 bases. The length of the CDR3 is 15 residues. Per the germline V gene, CDR1 is MDHEN and CDR2 is SYDVKM. V lost 6 bases and J lost 5; bases outside the gene matches: 4. The CDR3 DNA reads TGTGCCAGCAGGACCGGGACTAGCGGGAGGGACGAGCAGTACTTC. Encoded protein: CASRTGTSGRDEQYF.

The V gene is TRBV7-9, the J gene TRBJ2-3, with D perhaps matching TRBD2 (5 bases). Germline loops: CDR1 SEHNR, CDR2 FQNEAQ (reference sequence). Trimming stripped 1 base from V and 10 bases from J, with 18 bases between. This CDR3 is 15 amino acids long. The CDR3 DNA sequence: TGTGCCAGCAGCTTAGGGGCGGCCACCGGGGTTTCGCAGTATTTT. Translation: CASSLGAATGVSQYF.

V usage is TRBV11-2 and J usage is TRBJ2-1; 9 bases are a match to TRBD1. CDR1 SGHAT and CDR2 FQNNGV come from the germline V gene. Trimming removed 4 bases from V and 4 bases from J; junction bases left unmatched: 5. The CDR3 extends over 15 amino acids. The CDR3 here is CASSSSGQGYNEQFF. CDR3 DNA sequence: TGTGCCAGCAGCTCCTCCGGACAGGGGTACAATGAGCAGTTCTTC.

This clone has a single count. The gene calls are TRBV18 and TRBJ2-5; 7 nucleotides agree with TRBD2. This CDR3 region has 15 residues. The trim removed 3 bases at V and 1 base at J, leaving 5 bases unmatched. Germline CDR1 and CDR2: KGHSH and LQKENI. For the CDR3, the DNA is TGTGCCAGCTCACCCGCAGCGGGGATCCAAGAGACCCAGTACTTC. Translating it yields CASSPAAGIQETQYF.

This chain uses TRBV19 with TRBJ1-2; TRBD1 is a possible D gene (5 bases). The CDR3 has 12 amino acids. V was pared by 8 bases and J by 2 bases, with 9 bases between. Germline loops: CDR1 LNHDA, CDR2 SQIVND (reference sequence). This CDR3 is CASGWGNYGYTF. CDR3 in DNA: TGTGCCAGTGGCTGGGGGAACTATGGCTACACCTTC.

This clone appeared many times. This chain links TRBV7-2 with TRBJ1-3; D may be TRBD1 (5 bases). Germline-derived CDR1 and CDR2 are SGHTA and FQGNSA. Trimming stripped 2 bases from V and 3 bases from J, with 11 bases between. The CDR3 is 15 amino acids. This CDR3 is CASSLLSGGGNTIYF. The CDR3 bases are TGTGCCAGCAGCTTACTCTCTGGGGGTGGAAACACCATATATTTT.

A few counts support this clone. The chain employs TRBV9 and TRBJ1-5, with D possibly TRBD1 on 5 matching bases. V dropped 3 bases and J dropped 11 bases, with 21 bases sitting between them. Germline lookup yields CDR1 SGDLS and CDR2 YYNGEE. This CDR3 has 15 amino acids. As DNA, the CDR3 is TGTGCCAGCAGCGAGAAGGGACTGGGAGGTTCGGCCCAGCATTTT. It codes for CASSEKGLGGSAQHF. The whole variable domain, filled in from reference TRBV9 and TRBJ1-5, reads DSGVTQTPKHLITATGQRVTLRCSPRSGDLSVYWYQQSLDQGLQFLIQYYNGEERAKGNILERFSAQQFPDLHSELNLSSLELGDSALYFCASSEKGLGGSAQHFGDGTRLSIL.

This chain uses TRBV29-1 with TRBJ1-4; 7 nucleotides agree with TRBD1. Germline trimming cut 4 bases from V and 8 bases from J; bases unmatched to any gene: 1. In germline, CDR1 is SQVTM, CDR2 ANQGSEA. The CDR3 has 11 residues. The CDR3 coding sequence is TGCAGCGTTGGACAGGGCGAAAAACTGTTTTTT. This codes for CSVGQGEKLFF. The variable domain in full, completed from reference TRBV29-1 and TRBJ1-4, reads SAVISQKPSRDICQRGTSLTIQCQVDSQVTMMFWYRQQPGQSLTLIATANQGSEATYESGFVIDKFPISRPNLTFSTLTVSNMSPEDSSIYLCSVGQGEKLFFGSGTQLSVL.

This clone turned up a few times. CDR3 amino acids: CASSLSRNYGYTF. CDR3 nucleotide sequence: TGTGCCAGCAGTTTAAGTCGGAACTATGGCTACACCTTC. The chain has TRBV27 and TRBJ1-2; D unresolved. The ends were cut back, 2 bases at V and 2 bases at J, with 6 bases in the middle. The CDR3 extends over 13 amino acids. Germline values: CDR1 MNHEY, CDR2 SMNVEV (reference sequence).

This clone has just one count. This chain uses TRBV20-1 with TRBJ2-3, with D unclear. The germline V gene encodes CDR1 DFQATT and CDR2 SNEGSKA (reference sequence). This CDR3 has 10 residues. The germline V and J ends were trimmed by 0 bases and 9 bases, with 4 bases remaining between them. CDR3 amino acids: CSARDFTQYF. The CDR3 DNA reads as TGCAGTGCTAGAGATTTCACGCAGTATTTT.

This sequence joins TRBV2 and TRBJ1-2; no definite D call. V lost 1 base, J lost 4 bases, and 4 bases lay in between. CDR1 and CDR2 (germline): SNHLY, FYNNEI. The CDR3 is 12 residues long. The CDR3 DNA sequence: TGTGCCAGCAGTGAAGAGGGCTATGGCTACACCTTC. Amino acids: CASSEEGYGYTF. Full variable domain (outside the CDR3, taken from reference TRBV2 and TRBJ1-2): EPEVTQTPSHQVTQMGQEVILRCVPISNHLYFYWYRQILGQKVEFLVSFYNNEISEKSEIFDDQFSVERPDGSNFTLKIRSTKLEDSAMYFCASSEEGYGYTFGSGTRLTVV.

V usage is TRBV5-6 and J usage is TRBJ1-2, with D possibly matching TRBD1 (5 bases). The length of the CDR3 is 13 residues. Between the trimmed V and J ends, which lost 2 bases and 3 bases, there was a span of 8 bases. The germline CDR1 and CDR2 sequences are SGHDT and YYEEEE. The CDR3 region is CASSFGTDYGYTF. The DNA of the CDR3 is TGTGCCAGCAGCTTTGGGACGGACTATGGCTACACCTTC.

This clone showed up just a few times. This chain links TRBV28 with TRBJ1-4; the D is unclear. Germline CDR1 is MDHEN and CDR2 is SYDVKM. CDR3 size: 11 residues. V lost 3 bases to trimming and J lost 10 bases, with 6 bases between them. The CDR3 is CASSLTRKLFF. The DNA of the CDR3 is TGTGCCAGCAGTTTGACCCGAAAACTGTTTTTT. The whole variable domain, filled in from reference TRBV28 and TRBJ1-4, reads DVKVTQSSRYLVKRTGEKVFLECVQDMDHENMFWYRQDPGLGLRLIYFSYDVKMKEKGDIPEGYSVSREKKERFSLILESASTNQTSMYLCASSLTRKLFFGSGTQLSVL.

As regards this clone: It may be a read error: a sequence one base away is much more abundant. The same CDR3 arises from other DNA sequences in this sample as well. The chain couples TRBV2 to TRBJ2-5, with D perhaps TRBD2 (6 bases). Trimming pared 6 bases from V and 1 base from J, leaving 9 bases between. The CDR3 is 13 amino acids. The germline gives CDR1 SNHLY, CDR2 FYNNEI. CDR3 sequence reads: CASSRETQETQYF. The DNA for the CDR3 is TGTGCCAGCAGCCGGGAGACCCAAGAGACCCAGTACTTC.

J is TRBJ2-1 and V is TRBV7-9; D tentatively fits TRBD1 or TRBD2 (5 bases each). The CDR3 length is 16 residues. CDR1 SEHNR and CDR2 FQNEAQ come from the germline V gene (reference sequence). V dropped 5 bases and J dropped 2 bases, with 16 bases sitting between them. CDR3 in DNA: TGTGCCAGCAGCCCGGGACGGAGTCCTCCCTACAATGAGCAGTTCTTC. Its protein is CASSPGRSPPYNEQFF.

With respect to this clone: Other DNA sequences within the sample encode an identical CDR3. The chain recombines TRBV19 with TRBJ1-5; 10 bases are shared with TRBD1. Germline values: CDR1 LNHDA, CDR2 SQIVND (reference sequence). V was clipped by 5 bases and J by 2 bases; unmatched bases: 0. This CDR3 has 14 amino acids. CDR3 DNA sequence: TGTGCCAGTAGTGGGACAGGGGGCAATCAGCCCCAGCATTTT. Protein product: CASSGTGGNQPQHF. The full variable domain, its missing parts supplied by reference TRBV19 and TRBJ1-5, is DGGITQSPKYLFRKEGQNVTLSCEQNLNHDAMYWYRQDPGQGLRLIYYSQIVNDFQKGDIAEGYSVSREKKESFPLTVTSAQKNPTAFYLCASSGTGGNQPQHFGDGTRLSIL.

The chain recombines TRBV11-3 with TRBJ2-1, with TRBD1 as a possible D gene (6 bases). The CDR3 has 14 amino acids. V was shortened by 5 bases and J by 4 bases, with 12 bases between the two germline ends. The V gene's germline CDR1 is SGHNT and CDR2 YENEEA. The CDR3 DNA is TGTGCCAGCAGCCCGGACAGTAGATACAATGAGCAGTTCTTC. Its translation is CASSPDSRYNEQFF.